These T cell receptor beta chains were read from a single sample in a study of human T cells and chemical hapten exposure. Using its own MiXCR run on the RACE reads, TCRdb lists one record per CDR3 protein. The sample lists around 42,000 distinct CDR3 sequences, approximately 9.7% occurring once. The sequencing here drew on whole blood, taken in connection with sensitization to the hapten diphenylcyclopropenone (DPC). The receptors derive from a woman aged 30 to 39 with alopecia areata. Some clones in this sample may be carry-over from other donors' samples. The CDR3 runs from the conserved cysteine through the conserved F or W. D genes are given only for firm matches. Clone size is not always given. Where it is, it says once, few, many or a class for expanded clones.

>.|many|TRBV7-2|TRBJ2-1
TGTGCCAGCAGCTTAGCGGGCACATCTGAGCAGTTCTTC
CASSLAGTSEQFF
>.|many|TRBV7-9|TRBJ1-2
TGTGCCAGCAGCTTAGAAGGGGGAATCGTCTATGGCTACACCTTC
CASSLEGGIVYGYTF
>.|.|TRBV7-9|TRBJ1-5
TGTGCCAGCAGCTTAGGGGCCAATCAGCCCCAGCATTTT
CASSLGANQPQHF
>TRBD2|few|TRBV29-1|TRBJ2-3
TGCAGCGTTGATGCGGCTAGCGGGCTTAGCACAGATACGCAGTATTTT
CSVDAASGLSTDTQYF
>TRBD2|.|TRBV11-2|TRBJ2-7
TGTGCCAGCAGCTCCAGAGCGGGGGTCCACGAGCAGTACTTC
CASSSRAGVHEQYF
>.|.|TRBV9|TRBJ1-1
TGTGCCAGCAGCTCCACCGGGACATCCATTGAAGCTTTCTTT
CASSSTGTSIEAFF
>.|many|TRBV29-1|TRBJ2-7
TGCAGCGTTGAACTGGCCTACGAGCAGTACTTC
CSVELAYEQYF
>TRBD2|few|TRBV9|TRBJ2-7
TGTGCCAGCAGCGGAGCGGGGCCGCCCTACGAGCAGTACTTC
CASSGAGPPYEQYF
>.|many|TRBV13|TRBJ1-1
TGTGCCAGCAGCGGAGAGGTGAACACTGAAGCTTTCTTT
CASSGEVNTEAFF
>.|many|TRBV4-1|TRBJ1-6
TGCGCCAGCAGCCAAGATGTGGCAAGCTCCTATAATTCACCCCTCCACTTT
CASSQDVASSYNSPLHF
>.|many|TRBV7-9|TRBJ1-4
TGTGCCAGCAGCTTAGCTGCTGCGACTAATGAAAAACTGTTTTTT
CASSLAAATNEKLFF
>.|few|TRBV12-3/TRBV12-4|TRBJ1-6
TGTGCCAGCAGTTTACGGGGGAGCTCCTATAATTCACCCCTCCACTTT
CASSLRGSSYNSPLHF
>.|medium-sized|TRBV12-3/TRBV12-4|TRBJ1-1
TGTGCCAGCAGCTCCCTCGGGGTCGGGACTGAAGCTTTCTTT
CASSSLGVGTEAFF
>.|many|TRBV7-7|TRBJ2-1
TGTGCCAGCAGCTTATCTACAGGGTTCAATGAGCAGTTCTTC
CASSLSTGFNEQFF
>TRBD1|few|TRBV29-1|TRBJ2-1
TGCAGCGTGTCCGGGACAGGGTTCAGTGAGCAGTTCTTC
CSVSGTGFSEQFF
>.|many|TRBV25-1|TRBJ2-7
TGTGCCAGCAGTAAGGCAGGGGGGAGGTGGGAGCAGTACTTC
CASSKAGGRWEQYF
>TRBD1|many|TRBV12-3/TRBV12-4|TRBJ1-1
TGTGCCAGCAGTTTGACAGGGGGACAAGGTGAAGCTTTCTTT
CASSLTGGQGEAFF
>TRBD1|.|TRBV19|TRBJ1-5
TGTGCCAGTAGTCCCCGTACAGGGGGCAATCAGCCCCAGCATTTT
CASSPRTGGNQPQHF
>TRBD1|.|TRBV30|TRBJ2-7
TGTGCCTGGAGCTTTAAGACAGGGGGAGAGTACGAGCAGTACTTC
CAWSFKTGGEYEQYF
>.|many|TRBV19|TRBJ1-5
TGTGCCAGTAGTATATGGGCAGGGAGTAGCAATCAGCCCCAGCATTTT
CASSIWAGSSNQPQHF
>.|few|TRBV4-3|TRBJ1-6
TGCGCCAGCAGCCAAGATCCAGGGAAATATAATTCACCCCTCCACTTT
CASSQDPGKYNSPLHF
>.|many|TRBV4-1|TRBJ1-2
TGCGCCAGCAGCCAAGTTCTGTTCCAGGTCACCTTC
CASSQVLFQVTF
>.|many|TRBV4-2|TRBJ1-3
TGTGCCAGCAGCCAAGCCGTCTCTGGAAACACCATATATTTT
CASSQAVSGNTIYF
>TRBD2|.|TRBV6-5|TRBJ2-2
TGTGCCAGCAGCTTCTTACTAGCGGGGGGAAACACCGGGGAGCTGTTTTTT
CASSFLLAGGNTGELFF
>.|many|TRBV11-2|TRBJ1-2
TGTGCCAGCAGTCTCGCAGGATCCTATGGCTACACCTTC
CASSLAGSYGYTF
>TRBD1|few|TRBV5-5|TRBJ1-6
TGTGCCAGCAGTGGACAGGCAAGCTCCTATAATTCACCCCTCCACTTT
CASSGQASSYNSPLHF
>TRBD2|few|TRBV7-2|TRBJ2-5
TGTGCCAGCAGCCGGACTAGCGGGGTAGAGACCCAGTACTTC
CASSRTSGVETQYF
>TRBD1|.|TRBV7-9|TRBJ1-1
TGTGCCAGCAGCCGGGGACAGGGGAAAGCTTTCTTT
CASSRGQGKAFF
>TRBD1|few|TRBV28|TRBJ2-7
TGTGCCAGCGCGCTGGGGGGACAGGGGGCAAGGGAGCAGTACTTC
CASALGGQGAREQYF
>.|.|TRBV7-3|TRBJ2-3
TGTGCCAGCAGCTTAGGGCACGGAGATACGCAGTATTTT
CASSLGHGDTQYF
>.|.|TRBV4-2|TRBJ1-3
TGTGCCAGCAGCCAAGTACAGGAGTGGCGAAACACCATATATTTT
CASSQVQEWRNTIYF
>TRBD1|many|TRBV28|TRBJ2-2
TGTGCCAGCAGATCTTACAGGGGGCCCAACACCGGGGAGCTGTTTTTT
CASRSYRGPNTGELFF
>.|many|TRBV4-1|TRBJ2-7
TGCGCCAGCAGCCACACTAGAGCCTACGAGCAGTACTTC
CASSHTRAYEQYF
>.|few|TRBV4-3|TRBJ1-2
TGCGCCAGCAGCCAAGAGCTAGACAGCTATGGCTACACCTTC
CASSQELDSYGYTF
>TRBD2|many|TRBV20-1|TRBJ2-3
TGCAGTGCGCCCCCCAGCGGGGGCACAGATACGCAGTATTTT
CSAPPSGGTDTQYF